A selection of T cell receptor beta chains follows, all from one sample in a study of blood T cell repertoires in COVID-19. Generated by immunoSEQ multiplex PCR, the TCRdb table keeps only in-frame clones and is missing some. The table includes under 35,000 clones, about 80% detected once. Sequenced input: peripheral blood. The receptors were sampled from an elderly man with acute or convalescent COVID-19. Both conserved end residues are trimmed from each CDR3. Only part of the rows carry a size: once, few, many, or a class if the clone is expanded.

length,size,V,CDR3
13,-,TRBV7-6,ASSLGPGGPYEQY
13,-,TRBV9,ASSVAASSPYEQY
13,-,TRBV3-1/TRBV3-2,ASSPRRDRRSPLH
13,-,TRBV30,AWSSRRATFYGYT
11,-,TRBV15,ATSRDPGLEQY
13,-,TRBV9,ASRSGTGSSYEQY
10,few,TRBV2,ASSEGFGRYT
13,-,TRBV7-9,ASSTRTSSYNEQF
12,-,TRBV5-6,ASSSGVSNQPQH
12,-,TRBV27,ASRTATLYNEQF
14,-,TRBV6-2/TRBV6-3,ASSYRTGPSGNTIY
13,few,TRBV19,ASTPVGGSGGELF
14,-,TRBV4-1,ASSQEGRGGTDTQY
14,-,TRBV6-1,ASSGAVAGDSGTQY
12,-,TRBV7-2,ASSLAGQAYGYT
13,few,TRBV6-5,ASSYSPTGTDTQY
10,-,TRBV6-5,ASRPRMNGYT
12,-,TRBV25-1,ASSELTVPGELF
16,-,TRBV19,ASRPGLAGGGYTDTQY
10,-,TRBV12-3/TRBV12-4,ASSPHNTEAF
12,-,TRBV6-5,ASRGQGSSYEQY
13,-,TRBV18,ASSPDQAYNEKLF
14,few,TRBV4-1,ASSLITSAPGGTQY
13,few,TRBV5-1,ASSFTSGGYNEQF